The 28 T cell receptor beta chains reported below all come from one sample, sequenced in a study of control samples from healthy donors and cancer patients (dated by TCRdb to 2018 to 2021). Receptor libraries were prepared by the immunoSEQ multiplex PCR assay. TCRdb took this table from immuneACCESS and kept in-frame rearrangements with V and J called. Such tables lack part of the clones; where checked against another copy, unresolved V genes explain under half of the gap, and the rest is unexplained. The sample table lists under 80,000 clones, about 94% of them with a count of one. The ten largest clones add up to around 2.8% of the sample. The sequenced sample was blood. These receptors were taken from a woman under 40 in good health.

This CDR3 reads CASSFSPSASSYNEQFF. DNA for the CDR3: TGTGCCAGCAGCTTCTCGCCTAGCGCCAGCTCCTACAATGAGCAGTTCTTC. This chain links TRBV5-8 with TRBJ2-1; a weak D match, TRBD2 (6 bases). CDR1 and CDR2 from the germline V gene are SGHTS and YDEGEE. The CDR3 spans 17 residues. The V gene lost 2 bases and the J gene lost 0 bases, with 15 bases spanning the gap.

The rearrangement links TRBV2 to TRBJ2-2; D is unresolved. This CDR3 contains 13 residues. Trimming took 7 bases from V and 3 from J, leaving 9 bases between them. Germline V gene lookup returns CDR1 SNHLY and CDR2 FYNNEI. CDR3 residues: CASNLDYTGELFF. CDR3 in DNA: TGTGCCAGCAACCTAGACTACACCGGGGAGCTGTTTTTT. Looking up the rest from reference TRBV2 and TRBJ2-2 gives the full variable domain: EPEVTQTPSHQVTQMGQEVILRCVPISNHLYFYWYRQILGQKVEFLVSFYNNEISEKSEIFDDQFSVERPDGSNFTLKIRSTKLEDSAMYFCASNLDYTGELFFGEGSRLTVL.

This rearrangement joins TRBV13 to TRBJ1-1; D unclear. The CDR3 contains 12 residues. CDR1 and CDR2 from the germline V gene are PRHDT and FYEKMQ (reference sequence). V was clipped by 6 bases and J by 2 bases, with 7 bases between them. Written as DNA, the CDR3 is TGTGCCAGCAGTGTGGGAAACACTGAAGCTTTCTTT. It yields the protein CASSVGNTEAFF.

The chain combines TRBV9 with TRBJ2-3; the D gene is possibly TRBD1 (6 bases). Between the trimmed V and J ends, which lost 0 bases and 1 base, there was a span of 9 bases. The CDR3 runs 15 residues. CDR1 and CDR2 (germline): SGDLS, YYNGEE. The CDR3 DNA reads TGTGCCAGCAGCGTAGTTGGGGGCCGCACAGATACGCAGTATTTT. This codes for CASSVVGGRTDTQYF.

The J gene is TRBJ1-5, the V gene TRBV19; D call uncertain. This CDR3 has 16 residues. Germline CDR1 and CDR2: LNHDA and SQIVND (reference sequence). V lost 0 bases and J 4 bases, leaving 13 bases between the germline ends. The CDR3 region is CASSIDKDLGNQPQHF. CDR3 bases: TGTGCCAGTAGTATAGATAAGGACTTGGGTAATCAGCCCCAGCATTTT.

This clone was found once. As DNA, the CDR3 is TGTGCCAGCAGCTTGCTGGGACTAGCGGGGGGTACAGATACGCAGTATTTT. It translates to CASSLLGLAGGTDTQYF. V and J are TRBV5-6 and TRBJ2-3, with TRBD2 matching over 15 bases. This CDR3 is 17 amino acids long. From germline, CDR1 is SGHDT and CDR2 YYEEEE. The ends lost 1 base at V and 3 bases at J; junction bases unmatched: 3.

This chain links TRBV5-1 with TRBJ1-1, with TRBD1 matching over 9 bases. Germline assignment: CDR1 SGHRS and CDR2 YFSETQ. V trimming: 3 bases; J trimming: 4 bases; junction bases outside the gene matches: 7. The length of the CDR3 is 15 residues. The CDR3 reads CASSSTQGAITEAFF. The CDR3 DNA reads as TGCGCCAGCAGCTCGACACAGGGGGCGATCACTGAAGCTTTCTTT.

V usage is TRBV5-5 and J usage is TRBJ1-1, with TRBD1 as a possible D gene (6 bases). V was pared by 3 bases and J by 7 bases, with 16 bases between. CDR3 length: 14 amino acids. CDR1 is SGHKS and CDR2 is YYEKEE in the germline V gene (reference sequence). In nucleotides, the CDR3 is TGTGCCAGCAGCTCCTTGAAGGGAGGGGGTGAAGCTTTCTTT. Amino acid sequence: CASSSLKGGGEAFF.

There are a few counts of this clone. This chain uses TRBV7-9 with TRBJ2-1; 9 bases line up with TRBD2. The J segment lost 8 bases and the V segment lost 2 bases, leaving 13 bases of the junction unmatched. The CDR3 has 17 amino acids. From germline, CDR1 is SEHNR and CDR2 FQNEAQ (reference sequence). CDR3 sequence: CASSLWGSGGTLDEQFF. The CDR3 bases are TGTGCCAGCAGCTTATGGGGTAGCGGGGGTACTTTGGATGAGCAGTTCTTC.

V and J are TRBV18 and TRBJ1-2; 9 bases fit TRBD1. The V gene's germline CDR1 is KGHSH and CDR2 LQKENI. The CDR3 is made up of 16 amino acids. V dropped 3 bases and J dropped 2; count of bases not matched to a gene: 7. CDR3 DNA: TGTGCCAGCTCACCCACCTTGGGACAGGGAAACTATGGCTACACCTTC. Encoded protein: CASSPTLGQGNYGYTF.

The CDR3, as DNA: TGTGCCAGCAGGCCTCAACGGGGACAGTACACCGGGGAGCTGTTTTTT. Encoded protein: CASRPQRGQYTGELFF. The chain is built from TRBV27 and TRBJ2-2, with 7 bases that match TRBD1. CDR3 length: 16 amino acids. The J segment lost 3 bases and the V segment lost 6 bases, leaving 10 bases of the junction unmatched. Germline CDR1 and CDR2: MNHEY and SMNVEV (reference sequence).

This clone has only one observation. CDR3 bases: TGTGCCTTGCAGGGTTCTAATGAAAAACTGTTTTTT. This codes for CALQGSNEKLFF. The J gene is TRBJ1-4, the V gene TRBV7-9; D may be TRBD1 (5 bases). V lost 11 bases and J 3 bases, leaving 10 bases between the germline ends. The CDR3 spans 12 residues. Germline assignment: CDR1 SEHNR and CDR2 FQNEAQ (reference sequence).

The V and J genes are TRBV11-2 and TRBJ1-1; no reliable D call. In germline, CDR1 is SGHAT, CDR2 FQNNGV. This CDR3 has 18 residues. Between the trimmed V and J ends, which lost 1 base and 4 bases, there was a span of 22 bases. The CDR3 spells CASSLGRIIISQGTEAFF. CDR3 bases: TGTGCCAGCAGCTTAGGGCGGATTATAATATCGCAAGGCACTGAAGCTTTCTTT.

The chain couples TRBV29-1 to TRBJ2-5; 12 bases are shared with TRBD2. With V trimmed by 6 bases and J by 4 bases, 9 bases remained unmatched. Germline values: CDR1 SQVTM, CDR2 ANQGSEA. The CDR3 consists of 15 residues. DNA of the CDR3: TGCAGCGTAGGGTCTAGCGGGGGGGCCGGAGAGACCCAGTACTTC. Protein sequence: CSVGSSGGAGETQYF.

The genes are TRBV28 and TRBJ1-5; 7 bases agree with TRBD1. Unmatched junction bases numbered 14, after V lost 5 bases and J lost 7 bases. The CDR3 runs 16 residues. Germline CDR1 and CDR2: MDHEN and SYDVKM. The CDR3 bases are TGTGCCAGCAGTCCCCAGGGACAGACAAGAGGACAGCCCCAGCATTTT. It encodes CASSPQGQTRGQPQHF.

This chain uses TRBV19 with TRBJ1-1; TRBD1 might be the D (5 bases). Trimming took 7 bases from V and 0 from J, leaving 12 bases between them. The CDR3 has 14 residues. Germline CDR1 LNHDA, CDR2 SQIVND (reference sequence). The DNA for the CDR3 is TGTGCCAGTAACCTCTTGGGGGTGAACACTGAAGCTTTCTTT. Encoded protein: CASNLLGVNTEAFF.

CDR3 loop: CATSRDSFSYEQYF. The CDR3, as DNA: TGTGCCACAAGCCGTGACAGCTTCTCCTACGAGCAGTACTTC. V gene TRBV2 combines with J gene TRBJ2-7, with a weak D call TRBD1 (5 bases). The CDR3 sequence is 14 residues long. The V gene's germline CDR1 is SNHLY and CDR2 FYNNEI. With 10 bases removed from V and 0 bases from J, the gap between germline ends came to 16 bases.

The chain employs TRBV9 and TRBJ1-2; D may be TRBD1 (5 bases). This CDR3 region has 15 residues. V shed 3 bases and J shed 4 bases, with 16 bases lying between them. Germline V lookup: CDR1 SGDLS, CDR2 YYNGEE. In DNA form, the CDR3 reads TGTGCCAGCAGCGCAGGGACTGTCGGGGGCTATGGCTACACCTTC. Amino acid sequence: CASSAGTVGGYGYTF.

The rearrangement uses TRBV19 and TRBJ2-1; possible D gene TRBD2, 5 bases. This CDR3 comprises 15 residues. Germline V gives CDR1 LNHDA, CDR2 SQIVND (reference sequence). Deletions cut 3 bases from V and 0 bases from J, with 9 bases between. CDR3 residues: CASSISGSSYNEQFF. The CDR3 nucleotides read TGTGCCAGTAGTATTTCTGGGAGCTCCTACAATGAGCAGTTCTTC.

This chain connects TRBV10-3 to TRBJ2-7; perhaps TRBD2 as D (5 bases). CDR1 ENHRY and CDR2 SYGVKD come from the germline V gene. This CDR3 has 15 residues. The V and J ends lost 3 bases and 3 bases respectively, with 15 bases between them. The CDR3 protein is CAISEHGNTLYEQYF. In nucleotides, the CDR3 is TGTGCCATCAGTGAACACGGGAACACCCTCTACGAGCAGTACTTC.

This chain links TRBV6-5 with TRBJ2-1, with D possibly being TRBD1 (6 bases). Deletions cut 8 bases from V and 0 bases from J, with 11 bases between. This CDR3 is built from 14 residues. Per the germline V gene, CDR1 is MNHEY and CDR2 is SVGAGI. The CDR3 reads CASRQGPSYNEQFF. As DNA, the CDR3 is TGTGCCAGCCGTCAGGGGCCCTCCTACAATGAGCAGTTCTTC.

The CDR3 sequence is CASSSEDRGRLSSGNTIYF. The CDR3 nucleotides read TGTGCCAGCAGTTCTGAAGACAGGGGGAGATTAAGCTCTGGAAACACCATATATTTT. The V call is TRBV7-2, the J call TRBJ1-3; 9 bases map to TRBD1. V dropped 6 bases and J dropped 0; count of bases not matched to a gene: 15. The CDR3 sequence is 19 residues long. Germline V CDR1 and CDR2: SGHTA, FQGNSA.

This rearrangement joins TRBV12-3 or TRBV12-4 to TRBJ2-1; D ambiguous. Trimming took 8 bases from V and 8 from J, leaving 7 bases between them. This CDR3 has 10 amino acids. CDR3 amino acids: CASSGYEQFF. The CDR3 DNA is TGTGCCAGCTCTGGATATGAGCAGTTCTTC.

V and J are TRBV29-1 and TRBJ1-4; 8 bases fit TRBD1. The CDR3 has 16 residues. The ends lost 4 bases at V and 0 bases at J; junction bases unmatched: 7. CDR1 and CDR2 (germline): SQVTM, ANQGSEA. The CDR3, as DNA: TGCAGCGTTGCAGGGGGCCTCGATTCAACTAATGAAAAACTGTTTTTT. Translating gives CSVAGGLDSTNEKLFF.

The chain uses TRBV6-5 and TRBJ2-1; D is tentatively TRBD1 or TRBD2 (7 bases each). Trimming took off 3 bases at V and 7 bases at J, with 19 bases between the two ends. Germline V gene sequence: CDR1 MNHEY, CDR2 SVGAGI. The CDR3 covers 16 residues. The CDR3 region has the DNA TGTGCCAGCAGTTATTTTTCAGGGGGGGTAGGAAATGAGCAGTTCTTC. Translated, it gives CASSYFSGGVGNEQFF.

To note about this clone: At one of its ends the junction is not consistent with the germline gene, which may arise from a read error. V gene TRBV15 combines with J gene TRBJ1-2; possible D gene TRBD1, 5 bases. Germline CDR1 and CDR2: LNHNV and YYDKDF (reference sequence). The CDR3 extends over 14 amino acids. The CDR3 nucleotides read TGTGCCACCAGCCGAGAGACAGATTTCCAAGGCTACACCTTC. It translates to CATSRETDFQGYTF.

The V call is TRBV19, the J call TRBJ1-2, with TRBD1 matching over 8 bases. CDR3 length: 13 residues. Germline V lookup: CDR1 LNHDA, CDR2 SQIVND (reference sequence). The J segment lost 8 bases and the V segment lost 8 bases, leaving 10 bases of the junction unmatched. CDR3 in DNA: TGTGCCAGTCTGGGGCAGGGGGCACGGGGCTACACCTTC. Protein sequence: CASLGQGARGYTF.

For this clone: The sample contains more than one DNA sequence encoding this CDR3. The chain joins TRBV28 to TRBJ1-2; D not certain. V was cut by 3 bases and J by 2 bases, with 1 base left in between. Germline V gives CDR1 MDHEN, CDR2 SYDVKM. The CDR3 extends over 11 amino acids. CDR3 residues: CASSFNYGYTF. CDR3 nucleotides: TGTGCCAGCAGTTTCAACTATGGCTACACCTTC.